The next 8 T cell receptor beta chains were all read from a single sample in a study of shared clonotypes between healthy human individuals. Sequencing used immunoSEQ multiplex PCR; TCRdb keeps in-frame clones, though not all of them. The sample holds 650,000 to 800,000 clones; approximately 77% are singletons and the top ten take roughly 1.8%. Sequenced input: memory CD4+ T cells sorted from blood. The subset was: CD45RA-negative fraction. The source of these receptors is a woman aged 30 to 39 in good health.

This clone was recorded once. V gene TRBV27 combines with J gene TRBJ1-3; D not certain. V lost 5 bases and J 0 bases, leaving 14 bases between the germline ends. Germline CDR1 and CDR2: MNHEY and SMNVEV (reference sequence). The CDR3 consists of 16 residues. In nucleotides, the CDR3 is TGTGCCAGCAGTCCCCGTACGTCAAGCTCTGGAAACACCATATATTTT. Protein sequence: CASSPRTSSSGNTIYF.

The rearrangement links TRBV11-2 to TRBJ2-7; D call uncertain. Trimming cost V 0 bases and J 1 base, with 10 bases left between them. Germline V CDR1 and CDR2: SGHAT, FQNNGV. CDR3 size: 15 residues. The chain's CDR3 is CASSLDRVVSYEQYF. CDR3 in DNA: TGTGCCAGCAGCTTAGATCGGGTGGTGTCCTACGAGCAGTACTTC.

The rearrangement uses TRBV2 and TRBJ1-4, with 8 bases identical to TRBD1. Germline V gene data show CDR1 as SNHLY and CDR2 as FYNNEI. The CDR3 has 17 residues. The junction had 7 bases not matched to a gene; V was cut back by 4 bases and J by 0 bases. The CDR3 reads CASSVVTDRATNEKLFF. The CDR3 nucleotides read TGTGCCAGCAGTGTGGTGACGGACAGGGCAACTAATGAAAAACTGTTTTTT. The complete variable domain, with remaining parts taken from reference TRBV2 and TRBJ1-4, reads EPEVTQTPSHQVTQMGQEVILRCVPISNHLYFYWYRQILGQKVEFLVSFYNNEISEKSEIFDDQFSVERPDGSNFTLKIRSTKLEDSAMYFCASSVVTDRATNEKLFFGSGTQLSVL.

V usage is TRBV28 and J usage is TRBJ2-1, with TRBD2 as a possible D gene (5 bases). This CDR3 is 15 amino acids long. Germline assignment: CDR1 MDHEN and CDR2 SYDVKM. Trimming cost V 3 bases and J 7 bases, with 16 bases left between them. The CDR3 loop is CASSLGGRGKNEQFF. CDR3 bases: TGTGCCAGCAGTTTGGGTGGGAGAGGGAAGAATGAGCAGTTCTTC.

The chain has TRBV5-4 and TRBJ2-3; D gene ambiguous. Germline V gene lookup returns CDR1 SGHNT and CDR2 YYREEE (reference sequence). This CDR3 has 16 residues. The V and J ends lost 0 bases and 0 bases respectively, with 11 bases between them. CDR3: CASSLALSSSTDTQYF. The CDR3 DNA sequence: TGTGCCAGCAGCTTGGCGCTCTCATCTAGCACAGATACGCAGTATTTT.

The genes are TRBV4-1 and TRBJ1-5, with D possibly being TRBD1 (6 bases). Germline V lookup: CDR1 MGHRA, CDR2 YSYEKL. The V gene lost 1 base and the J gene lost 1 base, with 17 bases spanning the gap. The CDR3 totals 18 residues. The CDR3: CASSQVPRGWKSNQPQHF. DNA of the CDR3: TGCGCCAGCAGCCAAGTTCCAAGGGGGTGGAAGAGCAATCAGCCCCAGCATTTT.

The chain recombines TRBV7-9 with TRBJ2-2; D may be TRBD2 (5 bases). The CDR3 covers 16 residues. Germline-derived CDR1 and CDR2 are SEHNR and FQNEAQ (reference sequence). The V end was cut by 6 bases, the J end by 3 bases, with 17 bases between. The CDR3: CASRPRSGRDTGELFF. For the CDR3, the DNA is TGTGCCAGCAGACCTAGGAGCGGAAGGGACACCGGGGAGCTGTTTTTT.

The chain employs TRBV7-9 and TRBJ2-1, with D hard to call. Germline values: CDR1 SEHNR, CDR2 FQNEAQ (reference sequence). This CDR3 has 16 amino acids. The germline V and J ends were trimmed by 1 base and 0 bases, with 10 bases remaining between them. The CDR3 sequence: CASSLVFQYSYNEQFF. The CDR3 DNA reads TGTGCCAGCAGCTTAGTATTCCAGTACTCCTACAATGAGCAGTTCTTC.